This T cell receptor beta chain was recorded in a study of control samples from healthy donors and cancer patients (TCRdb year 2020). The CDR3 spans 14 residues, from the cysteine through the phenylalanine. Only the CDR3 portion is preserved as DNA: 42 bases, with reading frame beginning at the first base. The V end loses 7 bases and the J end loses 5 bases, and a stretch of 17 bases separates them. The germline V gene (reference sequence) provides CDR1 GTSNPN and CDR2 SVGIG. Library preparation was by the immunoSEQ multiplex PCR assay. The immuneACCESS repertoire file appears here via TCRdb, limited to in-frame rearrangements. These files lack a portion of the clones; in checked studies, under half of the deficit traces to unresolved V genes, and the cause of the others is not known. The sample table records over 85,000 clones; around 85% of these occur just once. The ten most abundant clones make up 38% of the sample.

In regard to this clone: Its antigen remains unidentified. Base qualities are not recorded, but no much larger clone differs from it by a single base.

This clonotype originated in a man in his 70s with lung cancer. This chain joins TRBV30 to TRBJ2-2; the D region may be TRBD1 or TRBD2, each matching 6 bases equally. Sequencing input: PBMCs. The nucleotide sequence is TGTGCCTTCCCCCCCGGGGGCGGAACCGGGGAGCTGTTTTTT. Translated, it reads CAFPPGGGTGELFF. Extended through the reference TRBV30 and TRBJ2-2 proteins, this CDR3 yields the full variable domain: SQTIHQWPATLVQPVGSPLSLECTVEGTSNPNLYWYRQAAGRGLQLLFYSVGIGQISSEVPQNLSASRPQDRQFILSSKKLLLSDSGFYLCAFPPGGGTGELFFGEGSRLTVL.